The present entry profiles one T cell receptor (beta chain) with its context. The antigen is unknown. The sample belongs to a study of OX40 agonist ivuxolimab in advanced cancers. Study results and limitations: Some of the lowest clonal expansion was seen in partial responders at 0.1-3.0 mg/kg. The CD4+ and CD8+ T cells in the blood had expanded clonally by week 6 at 0.1 to 3.0 mg/kg. Among the nonresponders, some also had low normalized T-cell clonal expansion.

CDR1 and CDR2 (germline): MNHEY, SVGAGI. The CDR3 totals 12 residues. V lost 6 bases and J 8 bases, leaving 13 bases between the germline ends. Assay: immunoSEQ multiplex PCR; the TCRdb copy retains only in-frame clones and omits some. The sample includes tens of thousands of clones, around 90% of them seen just once. The clonotype comes from an adult with an advanced solid tumor such as melanoma, head and neck, liver or kidney cancer. The chain recombines TRBV6-5 with TRBJ1-1, with D hard to call. Sample: CD4+ or CD8+ T cells sorted from blood, taken in a trial of the OX40 agonist ivuxolimab. This CDR3 reads CASSSSGIEAFF. As DNA, the CDR3 is TGTGCCAGCAGCTCATCGGGAATCGAAGCTTTCTTT.